The present TCR beta chain was sequenced within a study of OX40 agonist ivuxolimab in advanced cancers. Libraries were prepared by immunoSEQ multiplex PCR; TCRdb keeps only in-frame clonotypes and omits some of them. The sample shows more than 45,000 clones, about 90% of them seen only once. General study findings and limits: Expanded clones tended on average to be more numerous among CD8+ T cells than CD4+.

A remark on this clone: Its specificity is not known.

Trimming took 1 base from V and 2 from J; bases not matched to a gene: 0. This CDR3 is 14 amino acids long. Germline assignment: CDR1 LNHDA and CDR2 SQIVND (reference sequence). Sequenced here: CD4+ or CD8+ T cells sorted from blood, sampled in a trial of the OX40 agonist ivuxolimab. The chain has TRBV19 and TRBJ2-7; 9 bases fit TRBD1. This TCR was recovered from an adult with an advanced solid tumor such as melanoma, head and neck, liver or kidney cancer. The CDR3 reads CASSIGQGAYEQYF. CDR3 nucleotide sequence: TGTGCCAGTAGTATAGGACAGGGGGCCTACGAGCAGTACTTC.